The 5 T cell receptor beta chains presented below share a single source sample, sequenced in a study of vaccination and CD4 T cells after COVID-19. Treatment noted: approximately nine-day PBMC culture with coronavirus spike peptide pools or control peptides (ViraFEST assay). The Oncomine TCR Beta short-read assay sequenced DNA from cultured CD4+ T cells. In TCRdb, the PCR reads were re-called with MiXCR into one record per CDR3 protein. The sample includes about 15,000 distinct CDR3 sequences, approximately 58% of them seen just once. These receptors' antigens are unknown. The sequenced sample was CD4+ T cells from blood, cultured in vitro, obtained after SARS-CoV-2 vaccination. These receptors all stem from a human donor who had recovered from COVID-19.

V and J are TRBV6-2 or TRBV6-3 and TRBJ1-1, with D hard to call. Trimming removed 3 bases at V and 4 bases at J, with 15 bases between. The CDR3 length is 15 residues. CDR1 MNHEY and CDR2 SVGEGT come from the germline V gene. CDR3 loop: CASSYTRIGTTEAFF. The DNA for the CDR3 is TGTGCCAGCAGTTATACAAGGATCGGTACCACTGAAGCTTTCTTT.

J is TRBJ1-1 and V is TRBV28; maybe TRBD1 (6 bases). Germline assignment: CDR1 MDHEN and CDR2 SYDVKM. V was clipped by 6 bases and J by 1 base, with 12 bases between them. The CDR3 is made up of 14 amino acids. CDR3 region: CASSYGGANTEAFF. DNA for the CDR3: TGTGCCAGCAGCTACGGGGGGGCGAACACTGAAGCTTTCTTT.

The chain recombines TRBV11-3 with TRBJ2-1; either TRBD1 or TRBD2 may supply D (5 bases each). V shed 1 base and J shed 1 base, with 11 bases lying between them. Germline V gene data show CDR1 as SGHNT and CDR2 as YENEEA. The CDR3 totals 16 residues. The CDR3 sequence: CASSLGGYLSYNEQFF. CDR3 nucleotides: TGTGCCAGCAGCTTAGGGGGGTATCTGTCCTACAATGAGCAGTTCTTC. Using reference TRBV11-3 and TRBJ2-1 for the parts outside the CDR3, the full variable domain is EAGVVQSPRYKIIEKKQPVAFWCNPISGHNTLYWYLQNLGQGPELLIRYENEEAVDDSQLPKDRFSAERLKGVDSTLKIQPAELGDSAVYLCASSLGGYLSYNEQFFGPGTRLTVL.

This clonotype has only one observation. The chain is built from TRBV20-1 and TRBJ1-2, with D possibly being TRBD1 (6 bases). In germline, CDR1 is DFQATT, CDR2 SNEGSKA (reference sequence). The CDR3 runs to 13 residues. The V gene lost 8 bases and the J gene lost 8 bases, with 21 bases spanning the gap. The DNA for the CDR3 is TGCAGTTCCCTTCAAATGGGGGCTGAAGGCTACACCTTC. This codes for CSSLQMGAEGYTF.

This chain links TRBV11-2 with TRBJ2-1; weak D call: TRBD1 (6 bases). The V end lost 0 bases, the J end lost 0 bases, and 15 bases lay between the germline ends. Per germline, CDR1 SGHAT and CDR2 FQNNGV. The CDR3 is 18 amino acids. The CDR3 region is CASSLEGGWGTSYNEQFF. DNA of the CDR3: TGTGCCAGCAGCTTAGAAGGGGGTTGGGGGACCTCCTACAATGAGCAGTTCTTC.